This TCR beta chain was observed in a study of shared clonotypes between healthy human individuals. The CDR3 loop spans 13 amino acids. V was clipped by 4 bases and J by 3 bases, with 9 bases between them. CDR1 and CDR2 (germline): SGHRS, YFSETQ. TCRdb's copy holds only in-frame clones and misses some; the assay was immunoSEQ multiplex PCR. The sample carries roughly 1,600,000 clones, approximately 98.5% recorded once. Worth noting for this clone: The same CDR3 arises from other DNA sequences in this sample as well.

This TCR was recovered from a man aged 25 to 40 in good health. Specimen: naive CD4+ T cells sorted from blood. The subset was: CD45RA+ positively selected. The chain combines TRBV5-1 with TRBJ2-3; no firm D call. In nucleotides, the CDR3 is TGCGCCAGCAGCACCCAAGGGACAGATACGCAGTATTTT. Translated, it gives CASSTQGTDTQYF.